The clone carrying this T cell receptor beta chain was detected only a few times. Its specificity is not known. The data are from a study of blood T cells in healthy people across ages. Overall study results and limits: Investigators treated diversity estimates from one million T cells as underestimates.

The use of a sample-barcoded 5' primer and a J-beta primer mix characterized a second PCR of about 7 to 12 cycles. TCRdb ran MiXCR on the 5' RACE reads and lists one entry per CDR3 protein. The sample yields more than 1,000,000 distinct CDR3 sequences, around 25% seen once. The same data also contributed to another study, on T cells of mothers and their children. Per that study: Each child contributed approximately 2.9 million TCR beta CDR3 reads, while each mother contributed over 9.5 million. Overlap ran slightly, non-significantly higher for related than unrelated mother-child pairs.

Sequenced sample: blood. This TCR was sampled from a girl aged 2-10 years in good health.

CDR3 protein: CASSHEGGVNEQFF. DNA of the CDR3: TGTGCCAGCAGCCATGAGGGGGGGGTCAATGAGCAGTTCTTC. The genes are TRBV7-9 and TRBJ2-1; perhaps TRBD2 as D (7 bases). V lost 5 bases, J lost 6 bases, and 14 bases lay in between. CDR1 is SEHNR and CDR2 is FQNEAQ in the germline V gene (reference sequence). The CDR3 loop spans 14 amino acids.